This TCR beta chain was found in a study of blood T cells in healthy people across ages. General study findings and limits: Significant beta diversity loss was already apparent by age roughly 40, declining roughly linearly. Donor CMV infection status was unknown, possibly confounding age-related changes in expanded clonotypes. The study found more naive CD4+ cells and higher diversity in long-lived than aged donors.

Germline CDR1 and CDR2: SNHLY and FYNNEI. The V gene end was trimmed by 8 bases and the J gene end by 1 base; junction bases not matched to a gene: 6. The CDR3 consists of 15 residues. Alongside a J-beta primer mix, a sample-barcoded 5' primer served in a second PCR lasting about 6 to 11 cycles. A template-switch adaptor with 12 random nucleotides tagged each cDNA molecule. Each CDR3 protein is one row after TCRdb ran MiXCR on the 5' RACE reads. This table has more than 650,000 distinct CDR3 sequences, roughly 50% appearing once. For this clonotype: Its specificity is not known.

The J gene is TRBJ2-5, the V gene TRBV2; 11 bases are shared with TRBD1. What was sequenced was blood. This receptor was identified in a man of 80 years or more in good health. The CDR3 DNA is TGTGCCAGCGTAACCGGGACAGGGGGCCAAGAGACCCAGTACTTC. Protein sequence: CASVTGTGGQETQYF.